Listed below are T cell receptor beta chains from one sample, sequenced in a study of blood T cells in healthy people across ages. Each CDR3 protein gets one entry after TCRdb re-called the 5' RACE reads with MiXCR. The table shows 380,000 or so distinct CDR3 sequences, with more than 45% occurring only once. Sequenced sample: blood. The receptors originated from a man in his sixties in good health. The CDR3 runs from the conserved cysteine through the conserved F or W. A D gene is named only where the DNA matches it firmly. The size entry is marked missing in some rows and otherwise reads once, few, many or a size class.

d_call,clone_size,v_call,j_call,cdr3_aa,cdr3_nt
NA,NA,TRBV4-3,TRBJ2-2,CASSQEVPGLGGELFF,TGCGCCAGCAGCCAAGAGGTTCCGGGCCTGGGCGGGGAGCTGTTTTTT
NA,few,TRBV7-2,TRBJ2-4,CASSLSGAKNIQYF,TGTGCCAGCAGCTTATCTGGAGCCAAAAACATTCAGTACTTC
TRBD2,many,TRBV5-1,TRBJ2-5,CASKGSGRDKMGQYF,TGCGCCAGCAAGGGAAGCGGGAGGGACAAGATGGGGCAGTACTTC
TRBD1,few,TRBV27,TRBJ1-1,CASSPRQGSTEAFF,TGTGCCAGCAGTCCAAGACAGGGGTCTACTGAAGCTTTCTTT
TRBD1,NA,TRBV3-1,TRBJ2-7,CASSQDFGTGPNEQYF,TGTGCCAGCAGCCAAGATTTCGGGACAGGGCCGAACGAGCAGTACTTC
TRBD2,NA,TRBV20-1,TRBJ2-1,CSAPPGLADNEQFF,TGCAGTGCCCCTCCGGGACTAGCGGACAATGAGCAGTTCTTC
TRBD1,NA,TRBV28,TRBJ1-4,CAARRGHSNEKLFF,TGTGCCGCCCGCAGGGGGCATTCTAATGAAAAACTGTTTTTT
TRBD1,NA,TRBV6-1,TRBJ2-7,CASGWETGYEQYF,TGTGCCAGTGGTTGGGAGACAGGGTACGAGCAGTACTTC
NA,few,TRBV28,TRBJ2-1,CASRTSRIGVYEQFF,TGTGCCAGCAGGACCTCGCGTATCGGCGTGTATGAGCAGTTCTTC
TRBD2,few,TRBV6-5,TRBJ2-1,CASSTRLAGLLGEQFF,TGTGCCAGCAGTACCAGACTAGCGGGGCTCTTGGGGGAGCAGTTCTTC
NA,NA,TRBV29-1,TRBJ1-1,CSVALLLNTEAFF,TGCAGCGTTGCCCTCCTCCTGAACACTGAAGCTTTCTTT
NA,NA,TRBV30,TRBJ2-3,CAWSEVTDTQYF,TGTGCCTGGAGTGAGGTAACAGATACGCAGTATTTT
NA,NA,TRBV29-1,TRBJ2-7,CSVATVTYEQYF,TGCAGCGTTGCGACAGTTACCTACGAGCAGTACTTC
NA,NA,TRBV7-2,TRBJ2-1,CASSLSWDISYNEQFF,TGTGCCAGCAGCCTTTCTTGGGACATCTCCTACAATGAGCAGTTCTTC
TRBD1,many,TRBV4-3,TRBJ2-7,CASSPRGQGSYEQYF,TGCGCCAGCAGCCCCCGCGGACAGGGGTCGTACGAGCAGTACTTC
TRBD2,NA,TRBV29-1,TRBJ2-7,CSGTMDSGGGEQYF,TGCAGCGGTACAATGGATAGCGGGGGAGGTGAGCAGTACTTC
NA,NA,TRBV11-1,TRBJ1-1,CASRRRTLSGRNTEAFF,TGTGCCAGCCGGCGTCGTACTCTCTCCGGGCGGAACACTGAAGCTTTCTTT
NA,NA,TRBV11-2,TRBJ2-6,CASSSRSRPSSGANVLTF,TGTGCCAGCAGCTCCCGCTCCAGGCCGAGCTCTGGGGCCAACGTCCTGACTTTC
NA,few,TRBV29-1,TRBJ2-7,CSVGATAYEQYF,TGCAGCGTTGGAGCCACGGCCTACGAGCAGTACTTC
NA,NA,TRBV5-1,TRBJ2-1,CASRAQGGNEQFF,TGCGCCAGCAGGGCCCAGGGGGGTAATGAGCAGTTCTTC
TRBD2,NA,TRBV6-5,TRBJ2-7,CASTRLGLAGLDEQYF,TGTGCCAGCACGCGCCTCGGACTAGCGGGGCTCGACGAGCAGTACTTC
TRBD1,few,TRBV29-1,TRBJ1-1,CSVRPGQGSEAFF,TGCAGCGTGAGACCGGGACAGGGTTCTGAAGCTTTCTTT
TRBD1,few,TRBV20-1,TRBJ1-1,CSARTGGNTEAFF,TGCAGTGCTAGGACAGGGGGGAACACTGAAGCTTTCTTT
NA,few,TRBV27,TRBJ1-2,CASSVSGRRGGYTF,TGTGCCAGCAGTGTTTCGGGACGGCGCGGTGGCTACACCTTC
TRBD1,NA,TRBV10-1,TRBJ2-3,CASSDGQGRTDTQYF,TGCGCCAGCAGTGATGGACAGGGGCGTACAGATACGCAGTATTTT
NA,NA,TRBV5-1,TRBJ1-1,CASSFTTGLNTEAFF,TGCGCCAGCAGCTTTACCACAGGGTTGAACACTGAAGCTTTCTTT
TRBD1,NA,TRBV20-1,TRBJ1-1,CSATGQGRSGNTEAFF,TGCAGTGCAACCGGACAGGGTCGAAGTGGAAACACTGAAGCTTTCTTT
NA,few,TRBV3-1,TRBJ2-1,CASSQDREWNEQFF,TGTGCCAGCAGCCAAGACCGAGAATGGAATGAGCAGTTCTTC
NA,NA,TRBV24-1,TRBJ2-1,CATSDSVSRHEQFF,TGTGCCACCAGTGATTCTGTCTCGCGCCATGAGCAGTTCTTC
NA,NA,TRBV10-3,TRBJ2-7,CAISEDHEQYF,TGTGCCATCAGTGAGGACCACGAGCAGTACTTC
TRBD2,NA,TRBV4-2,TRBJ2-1,CASSQASGPYNEQFF,TGTGCCAGCAGCCAAGCTAGCGGGCCCTACAATGAGCAGTTCTTC
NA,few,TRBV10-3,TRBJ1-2,CAISESRGKRHGYTF,TGTGCCATCAGTGAGAGTCGTGGCAAAAGGCATGGCTACACCTTC
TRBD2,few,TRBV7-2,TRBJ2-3,CASSSRAATSGGEYF,TGTGCCAGCAGCTCCCGGGCGGCCACTAGCGGGGGGGAGTATTTT
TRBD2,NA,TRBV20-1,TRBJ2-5,CSARIGGSAWETQYF,TGCAGTGCTAGAATCGGCGGGAGTGCTTGGGAGACCCAGTACTTC
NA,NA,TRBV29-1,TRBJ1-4,CSVEDEQGGREKLFF,TGCAGCGTTGAAGACGAGCAGGGAGGGCGAGAAAAACTGTTTTTT
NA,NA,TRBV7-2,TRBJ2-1,CASSRSLSNNEQFF,TGTGCTAGCAGCAGGAGCCTTTCTAACAATGAGCAGTTCTTC
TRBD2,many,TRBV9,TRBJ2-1,CASKRGGGRGYNEQFF,TGTGCCAGCAAGAGAGGGGGCGGGAGGGGATACAATGAGCAGTTCTTC
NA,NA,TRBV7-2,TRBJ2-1,CASSLGSPRAANEQFF,TGTGCCAGCAGCTTAGGCTCTCCCCGGGCTGCCAATGAGCAGTTCTTC
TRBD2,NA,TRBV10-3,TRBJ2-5,CAISPSGRSHNEQYF,TGTGCCATCAGCCCTAGCGGGAGATCCCACAATGAGCAGTACTTC
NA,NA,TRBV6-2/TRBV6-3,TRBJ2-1,CASRGKGTVFINEQFF,TGTGCCAGCAGGGGGAAGGGGACTGTCTTTATTAATGAGCAGTTCTTC
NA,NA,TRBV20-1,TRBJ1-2,CSFDWEGYTF,TGCAGCTTCGATTGGGAGGGCTACACCTTC
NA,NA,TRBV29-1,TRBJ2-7,CSVCDSLTYEQYF,TGCAGCGTTTGTGATAGCCTGACCTACGAGCAGTACTTC
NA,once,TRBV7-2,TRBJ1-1,CASSGGPANTEAFF,TGTGCCAGCAGCGGGGGGCCGGCGAACACTGAAGCTTTCTTT
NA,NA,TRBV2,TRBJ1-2,CASSEARTASFYGYTF,TGTGCCAGCAGTGAAGCGCGGACAGCGTCGTTCTATGGCTACACCTTC
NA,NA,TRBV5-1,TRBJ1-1,CASSPNVGQTNTEAFF,TGCGCCAGCAGCCCAAACGTTGGACAGACGAACACTGAAGCTTTCTTT
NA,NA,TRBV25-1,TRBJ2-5,CASSEYNREETQYF,TGTGCCAGCAGTGAATATAACCGGGAAGAGACCCAGTACTTC
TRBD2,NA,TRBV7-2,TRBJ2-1,CASSLEWTSGFDEQFF,TGTGCCAGCAGCTTAGAGTGGACTAGTGGTTTCGATGAGCAGTTCTTC
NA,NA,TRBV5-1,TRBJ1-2,CASSAVANYGYTF,TGCGCCAGCAGCGCAGTAGCTAACTATGGCTACACCTTC
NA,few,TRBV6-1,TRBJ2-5,CASTGGQGEQYF,TGTGCCAGCACCGGGGGGCAGGGTGAGCAGTACTTC
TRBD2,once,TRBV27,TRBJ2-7,CASSLRSSGTSSYEQYF,TGTGCCAGCAGTTTAAGGAGTAGCGGGACTAGCTCCTACGAGCAGTACTTC
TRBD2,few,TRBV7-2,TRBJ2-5,CASSLTTSGGIEQYF,TGTGCCAGCAGCTTAACGACTAGCGGGGGGATTGAGCAGTACTTC
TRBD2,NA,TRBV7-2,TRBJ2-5,CASSVGTSGKETQYF,TGTGCCAGCAGCGTGGGGACTAGCGGTAAAGAGACCCAGTACTTC
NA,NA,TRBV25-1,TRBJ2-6,CASSVQSGANVLTF,TGTGCCAGCAGTGTCCAGTCTGGGGCCAACGTCCTGACTTTC
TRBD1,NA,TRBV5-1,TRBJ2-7,CASATGVLTREQYF,TGCGCCAGCGCAACAGGGGTTCTGACTCGCGAGCAGTACTTC